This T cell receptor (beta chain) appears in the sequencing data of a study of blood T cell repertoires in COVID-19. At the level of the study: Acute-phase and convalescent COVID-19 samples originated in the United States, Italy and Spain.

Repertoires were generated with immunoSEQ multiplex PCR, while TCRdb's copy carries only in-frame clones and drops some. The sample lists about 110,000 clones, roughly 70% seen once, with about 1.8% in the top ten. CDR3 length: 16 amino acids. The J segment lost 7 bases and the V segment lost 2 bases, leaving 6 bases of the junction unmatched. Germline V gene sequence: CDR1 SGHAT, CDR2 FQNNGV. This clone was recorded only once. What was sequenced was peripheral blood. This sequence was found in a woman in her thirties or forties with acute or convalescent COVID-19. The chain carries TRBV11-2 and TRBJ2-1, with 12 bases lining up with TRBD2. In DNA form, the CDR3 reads TGTGCCAGCAGCTTACTCCTAGCGGGGGGGCTTAATGAGCAGTTCTTC. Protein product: CASSLLLAGGLNEQFF.